This TCR beta chain was sequenced during a study of STAT3 mutations in large granular lymphocyte leukemia. Study background: Immunosuppressive therapy was given to more than half of T-LGLL patients. Points from the study as a whole: In about 30% of the 18 patients, new TCR clonotypes emerged after therapy. Every T-LGLL patient had at least one immunodominant TCRbeta clonotype.

V shed 5 bases and J 0 bases; nucleotides not matched to a gene: 15. This CDR3 spans 18 amino acids. In germline, CDR1 is SGHTA, CDR2 FQGNSA. Data came from immunoSEQ multiplex PCR; TCRdb stores just in-frame clones and leaves some out. This sample has approximately 29,000 clones, with 70% to 90% found just once. For this clone: Its target is not known.

The sample comprised peripheral blood mononuclear cells. The sequence derives from a man aged 60 to 75 with T-cell large granular lymphocyte leukemia. Some clones in this sample may be carry-over from other donors' samples. The gene calls are TRBV7-2 and TRBJ2-5; 7 nucleotides line up with TRBD2. The CDR3 here is CASSLGLLAQTYQETQYF. Here the CDR3 DNA reads TGTGCCAGCAGCCTTGGCCTACTAGCGCAGACGTACCAAGAGACCCAGTACTTC.